The 20 T cell receptor beta chains given below trace back to one sample, sequenced in a study of glioma-infiltrating T cells after dendritic cell vaccination. TCRdb keeps only in-frame clones here, not all; method: immunoSEQ multiplex PCR. The repertoire consists of 75,000 to 95,000 clones, with around four fifths occurring once and the leading ten covering approximately 2.1%. Time point: after dendritic cell vaccination, including at tumor progression/relapse. The sample here was blood, taken after dendritic cell vaccination. The receptors originated from a human donor with glioblastoma.

This chain connects TRBV5-1 to TRBJ2-1; D might be TRBD2 (5 bases). V was shortened by 3 bases and J by 3 bases, with 19 bases between the two germline ends. Germline V CDR1 and CDR2: SGHRS, YFSETQ. This CDR3 comprises 17 residues. The CDR3 here is CASSSPSGFENYNEQFF. CDR3 in DNA: TGCGCCAGCAGCTCCCCAAGCGGATTCGAGAACTACAATGAGCAGTTCTTC.

V gene TRBV6-6 combines with J gene TRBJ1-5; maybe TRBD1 (5 bases). V dropped 6 bases and J dropped 3 bases, with 12 bases sitting between them. The CDR3 is made up of 14 amino acids. Germline V gene data show CDR1 as MNHNY and CDR2 as SVGAGI (reference sequence). The CDR3 loop reads CASRQTENNQPQHF. The DNA for the CDR3 is TGTGCCAGCAGGCAGACAGAAAACAATCAGCCCCAGCATTTT.

This chain uses TRBV19 with TRBJ2-5; D is perhaps TRBD2 (5 bases). Germline assignment: CDR1 LNHDA and CDR2 SQIVND (reference sequence). V lost 1 base to trimming and J lost 1 base, with 10 bases between them. CDR3 length: 15 amino acids. This CDR3 is CASSIAHGGQETQYF. The CDR3 bases are TGTGCCAGTAGTATAGCCCACGGAGGCCAAGAGACCCAGTACTTC.

The chain uses TRBV5-1 and TRBJ1-3, with 9 bases lining up with TRBD1. Germline V CDR1 and CDR2: SGHRS, YFSETQ. CDR3 length equals 17 residues. V gave up 4 bases and J gave up 4 bases; unmatched junction bases: 12. The CDR3 DNA sequence: TGCGCCAGCAGCCGCCAACCCGGGACAGGGTCCGGAAACACCATATATTTT. This translates into CASSRQPGTGSGNTIYF.

The rearrangement uses TRBV5-6 and TRBJ1-4; a weak D match, TRBD1 (6 bases). This CDR3 is built from 16 residues. Germline CDR1 and CDR2: SGHDT and YYEEEE. V lost 4 bases and J lost 5, with 18 bases in between. The CDR3 loop reads CASSARTASTNEKLFF. The CDR3 DNA sequence: TGTGCCAGCAGCGCCCGGACAGCTAGCACCAATGAAAAACTGTTTTTT. Combining the CDR3 with reference TRBV5-6 and TRBJ1-4 gives the whole variable domain DAGVTQSPTHLIKTRGQQVTLRCSPKSGHDTVSWYQQALGQGPQFIFQYYEEEERQRGNFPDRFSGHQFPNYSSELNVNALLLGDSALYLCASSARTASTNEKLFFGSGTQLSVL.

The rearrangement uses TRBV7-8 and TRBJ1-2, with D hard to call. CDR1 SGHVS and CDR2 FQNEAQ come from the germline V gene. V lost 5 bases, J lost 0 bases, and 10 bases lay in between. CDR3 size: 14 residues. The CDR3 here is CASSPRESNYGYTF. The CDR3 bases are TGTGCCAGCAGCCCCCGGGAGTCTAACTATGGCTACACCTTC.

This chain uses TRBV6-1 with TRBJ1-1; D uncertain. Germline V gene sequence: CDR1 MNHNS, CDR2 SASEGT. The V and J ends lost 4 bases and 6 bases respectively, with 18 bases between them. This CDR3 has 15 residues. In DNA form, the CDR3 reads TGTGCCAGCAGTGTTGTAGAACTCCCCGTCCCTGAAGCTTTCTTT. Its protein product is CASSVVELPVPEAFF.

This clone was detected once. This chain joins TRBV9 and TRBJ1-2; maybe TRBD1 (5 bases). The V end was cut by 3 bases, the J end by 0 bases, with 6 bases between. The CDR3 extends over 13 amino acids. CDR1 and CDR2 from the germline V gene are SGDLS and YYNGEE. The CDR3 reads CASSATANYGYTF. For the CDR3, the DNA is TGTGCCAGCAGCGCGACAGCTAACTATGGCTACACCTTC.

Ten or more counts support this clone. The chain has TRBV5-6 and TRBJ2-7, with TRBD1 matching 10 bases. Per the germline V gene, CDR1 is SGHDT and CDR2 is YYEEEE. The CDR3 covers 14 residues. J gave up 3 bases and V 4 bases, and 4 bases lay outside the gene matches. CDR3 region: CASSRGQGRYEQYV. The CDR3 nucleotides read TGTGCCAGCAGCCGGGGACAGGGGCGCTACGAGCAGTACGTC.

This clone occurred a few times. The CDR3 sequence is CASSYRFPYEQYF. The CDR3 coding sequence is TGTGCCAGCAGCTACAGGTTTCCCTACGAGCAGTACTTC. V usage is TRBV2 and J usage is TRBJ2-7; the D gene is possibly TRBD1 (5 bases). Trimming removed 6 bases at V and 2 bases at J, with 11 bases between. Looked up from germline, CDR1 is SNHLY and CDR2 is FYNNEI. The CDR3 extends over 13 amino acids. Full variable domain (missing parts from reference TRBV2 and TRBJ2-7): EPEVTQTPSHQVTQMGQEVILRCVPISNHLYFYWYRQILGQKVEFLVSFYNNEISEKSEIFDDQFSVERPDGSNFTLKIRSTKLEDSAMYFCASSYRFPYEQYFGPGTRLTVT.

The count of this clone is one. The rearrangement links TRBV19 to TRBJ1-2, with 9 bases that match TRBD1. CDR3 length: 15 amino acids. Germline-derived CDR1 and CDR2 are LNHDA and SQIVND (reference sequence). The ends lost 0 bases at V and 5 bases at J; junction bases unmatched: 4. CDR3 bases: TGTGCCAGTAGTATAGAGTCGACAGGGGGGTATGGCTACACCTTC. It translates to CASSIESTGGYGYTF.

The rearrangement uses TRBV19 and TRBJ2-1, with 12 bases identical to TRBD2. The V gene's germline CDR1 is LNHDA and CDR2 SQIVND (reference sequence). This CDR3 has 17 residues. V was clipped by 5 bases and J by 0 bases; unmatched bases: 5. CDR3 DNA sequence: TGTGCCAGTAGTTCTCGACTAGCGGGAGTCTCCTACAATGAGCAGTTCTTC. Encoded protein: CASSSRLAGVSYNEQFF.

This clone occurred once. The CDR3 spells CASSGPWGGETQYF. The CDR3 region has the DNA TGTGCCAGCAGTGGTCCCTGGGGGGGAGAGACCCAGTACTTC. The chain carries TRBV6-1 and TRBJ2-5, with TRBD2 matching over 7 bases. The trim removed 4 bases at V and 4 bases at J, leaving 6 bases unmatched. Per germline, CDR1 MNHNS and CDR2 SASEGT. The CDR3 runs 14 residues.

CDR3 bases: TGTGCCAGCAGTTTTATGATCGCGAGTGAAAAACTGTTTTTT. This encodes CASSFMIASEKLFF. This rearrangement joins TRBV27 to TRBJ1-4; D is ambiguous. From germline, CDR1 is MNHEY and CDR2 SMNVEV (reference sequence). The CDR3 is 14 residues long. V gave up 3 bases and J gave up 7 bases, with 12 bases separating them.

The chain joins TRBV29-1 to TRBJ2-7; D possibly corresponds to TRBD1 (6 bases). Trimming removed 4 bases from V and 9 bases from J, with 16 bases in between. The CDR3 spans 12 residues. The germline gives CDR1 SQVTM, CDR2 ANQGSEA. CDR3 bases: TGCAGCGTTGTTCTTCCAGGGGCTGGGCAGTACTTC. Amino acids: CSVVLPGAGQYF.

A single count supports this clone. The chain has TRBV10-3 and TRBJ1-5; TRBD1 matches at 8 bases. V was pared by 1 base and J by 7 bases, with 3 bases of the junction left unmatched. The CDR3 has 14 amino acids. Germline V gene lookup returns CDR1 ENHRY and CDR2 SYGVKD. The DNA for the CDR3 is TGTGCCATCAGTGAGTTACAGGGGGACCAGCCCCAGCATTTT. It yields the protein CAISELQGDQPQHF.

The chain uses TRBV2 and TRBJ1-5, with 7 bases matching TRBD1. From germline, CDR1 is SNHLY and CDR2 FYNNEI. The CDR3 is 13 residues long. V gave up 6 bases and J gave up 10 bases; unmatched junction bases: 9. The CDR3, as DNA: TGTGCCAGCAGCGCGGGGCAGGGGGGTCCCCAGCATTTT. Its protein is CASSAGQGGPQHF.

The rearrangement uses TRBV5-1 and TRBJ2-7; tentatively, D is TRBD1 (5 bases). CDR1 is SGHRS, CDR2 YFSETQ, per germline. The CDR3 has 13 amino acids. This CDR3 is CASSLGGGEQLRV. CDR3 DNA: TGCGCCAGCAGCTTGGGGGGCGGTGAGCAATTACGCGTC.

The chain is built from TRBV9 and TRBJ2-2, with D perhaps matching TRBD2 (6 bases). The V and J ends lost 3 bases and 1 base respectively, with 16 bases between them. Germline V gene lookup returns CDR1 SGDLS and CDR2 YYNGEE. This CDR3 is built from 17 residues. DNA of the CDR3: TGTGCCAGCAGCGCCCATCCGACTAGGAGGAACACCGGGGAGCTGTTTTTT. This sequence encodes CASSAHPTRRNTGELFF. Full variable domain (rest looked up from reference TRBV9 and TRBJ2-2): DSGVTQTPKHLITATGQRVTLRCSPRSGDLSVYWYQQSLDQGLQFLIQYYNGEERAKGNILERFSAQQFPDLHSELNLSSLELGDSALYFCASSAHPTRRNTGELFFGEGSRLTVL.

This chain connects TRBV7-2 to TRBJ2-3; 9 positions agree with TRBD1. V shed 5 bases, J shed 5 bases, and the junction held 8 bases outside the gene matches. The CDR3 contains 15 residues. Germline values: CDR1 SGHTA, CDR2 FQGNSA. CDR3 nucleotide sequence: TGTGCCAGCAGCCGCGCTAGGGACAGGGTAGATACGCAGTATTTT. It translates to CASSRARDRVDTQYF.